This TCR beta chain is from a study of T cells in Graves' hyperthyroidism and ophthalmopathy. What was amplified from RNA transcripts were TCR beta CDR3 regions. When the TCR CDR3 underwent first-round RT-PCR, the HTBI primer set was used. From the multiplex PCR reads, TCRdb called clonotypes with MiXCR, one entry per CDR3 protein. Altogether roughly 290,000 distinct CDR3 sequences are present, 10% to 15% being singletons, with the ten largest covering approximately 7.8%. First hyperthyroidism diagnosis is when the blood sample was obtained, before any ophthalmopathy symptoms. CDR3 length: 14 residues. Germline assignment: CDR1 SGHTA and CDR2 FQGNSA. V was trimmed by 4 bases and J by 7 bases, leaving 16 bases between them. In this sample, this clonotype turned up many times. Its antigen remains unknown. Study-wide results and caveats: Clonotypes that were expanded in thyroid above 0.001 mostly appeared in blood too.

This sequence joins TRBV7-2 and TRBJ1-2; D gene ambiguous. This receptor was identified in a woman in her twenties or thirties with Graves' hyperthyroidism that later progressed to Graves' ophthalmopathy. The sequenced material came from blood. CDR3 in amino acids: CASSSPTASGGYTF. DNA of the CDR3: TGTGCCAGCAGCTCCCCGACGGCGTCGGGTGGCTACACCTTC.